This passage covers 18 T cell receptor beta chains from one sample sequenced in a study of blood T cell repertoires in COVID-19. TCRdb's copy holds only in-frame clones and misses some; the assay was immunoSEQ multiplex PCR. Here the sample spans some 80,000 clones, 75% to 90% being singletons. Specimen: peripheral blood. The receptor source for this set is a human donor in a cohort sampled during active COVID-19.

This rearrangement joins TRBV2 to TRBJ1-2; D is possibly TRBD1 (6 bases). The CDR3 runs 14 residues. Between the trimmed V and J ends, which lost 4 bases and 4 bases, there was a span of 13 bases. Germline V gene data show CDR1 as SNHLY and CDR2 as FYNNEI. The CDR3 region has the DNA TGTGCCAGCAGTGCCAGAATACAGGGCTATGGCTACACCTTC. Translating it yields CASSARIQGYGYTF.

This clone was found once. The V and J genes are TRBV11-2 and TRBJ2-7; TRBD2 matches 9 bases. The CDR3 consists of 15 residues. Germline CDR1 is SGHAT and CDR2 is FQNNGV. With 1 base clipped from V and 3 bases from J, the junction kept 4 bases outside the gene matches. The DNA for the CDR3 is TGTGCCAGCAGCTTAGTTAGCGGGAGAGGCTACGAGCAGTACTTC. Residues: CASSLVSGRGYEQYF.

V and J are TRBV2 and TRBJ2-1, with D perhaps matching TRBD1 (5 bases). Per germline, CDR1 SNHLY and CDR2 FYNNEI. The CDR3 runs to 13 residues. V lost 7 bases to trimming and J lost 5 bases, with 12 bases between them. The CDR3 reads CASKLGLDNEQFF. CDR3 DNA: TGTGCCAGCAAACTGGGGCTTGACAATGAGCAGTTCTTC.

Concerning this clone: This may come from a read error, since a much larger clone is one base off. The same CDR3 is also encoded by other DNA sequences in this sample. The chain employs TRBV7-9 and TRBJ1-1, with TRBD1 matching over 7 bases. Unmatched junction bases numbered 1, after V lost 5 bases and J lost 1 base. Looked up from germline, CDR1 is SEHNR and CDR2 is FQNEAQ (reference sequence). This CDR3 has 13 residues. The CDR3 nucleotides are TGTGCCAGCAGCCGACAGGGGAACACTGAAGCTTTCTTT. It encodes CASSRQGNTEAFF. Looking up the rest from reference TRBV7-9 and TRBJ1-1 gives the full variable domain: DTGVSQNPRHKITKRGQNVTFRCDPISEHNRLYWYRQTLGQGPEFLTYFQNEAQLEKSRLLSDRFSAERPKGSFSTLEIQRTEQGDSAMYLCASSRQGNTEAFFGQGTRLTVV.

The chain recombines TRBV5-1 with TRBJ2-5, with D possibly being TRBD2 (5 bases). There are 17 residues in the CDR3. CDR1 and CDR2 (germline): SGHRS, YFSETQ. Trimming pared 0 bases from V and 5 bases from J, leaving 20 bases between. DNA for the CDR3: TGCGCCAGCAGCTTGGCAAAAACCCCGGGGTCCGGGGAGACCCAGTACTTC. It specifies CASSLAKTPGSGETQYF.

V is TRBV18 and J is TRBJ2-7; D is perhaps TRBD2 (6 bases). Germline V gene lookup returns CDR1 KGHSH and CDR2 LQKENI. Trimming left V 6 bases short and J 0 bases short, with 12 bases between. The CDR3 sequence is 14 residues long. CDR3 protein: CASSRGDSSYEQYF. The CDR3 region has the DNA TGTGCCAGCTCTCGTGGGGACTCCTCCTACGAGCAGTACTTC.

The rearrangement joins TRBV5-1 to TRBJ2-7; 13 nucleotides align to TRBD2. V lost 4 bases and J lost 6; bases outside the gene matches: 10. The V gene's germline CDR1 is SGHRS and CDR2 YFSETQ. The CDR3 runs to 16 residues. CDR3 nucleotides: TGCGCCAGCAGCCCCGGGACTAGCGGGATGCGGGTCGAGCAGTACTTC. It yields the protein CASSPGTSGMRVEQYF.

This clone was counted only a few times. The chain carries TRBV10-1 and TRBJ1-3; D is undetermined. The germline V gene encodes CDR1 WNHNN and CDR2 SYGVQD (reference sequence). With 3 bases removed from V and 4 bases from J, the gap between germline ends came to 10 bases. CDR3 length: 14 amino acids. CDR3 bases: TGCGCCAGCAGTGATTCGGGGATCGGAAACACCATATATTTT. The encoded protein is CASSDSGIGNTIYF.

The chain recombines TRBV5-5 with TRBJ1-1; 9 bases are a match to TRBD1. Germline V gene sequence: CDR1 SGHKS, CDR2 YYEKEE (reference sequence). With V trimmed by 3 bases and J by 12 bases, 9 bases remained unmatched. CDR3 length: 13 residues. For the CDR3, the DNA is TGTGCCAGCAGCTATACAGGGGGCTCGGCGTCTTTCTTT. Amino acid sequence: CASSYTGGSASFF.

The sample holds many counts of this clone. This chain connects TRBV10-1 to TRBJ2-7; 11 bases match TRBD2. This CDR3 spans 16 amino acids. The germline V gene has CDR1 WNHNN and CDR2 SYGVQD (reference sequence). V shed 3 bases, J shed 5 bases, and the junction held 9 bases outside the gene matches. In nucleotides, the CDR3 is TGCGCCAGCAGTGAACTAGCGGGAGCCATCACAAACGAGCAGTACTTC. Protein: CASSELAGAITNEQYF.

V and J are TRBV9 and TRBJ2-6, with a possible D match to TRBD1 (5 bases). Germline values: CDR1 SGDLS, CDR2 YYNGEE. The CDR3 contains 20 residues. V lost 3 bases, J lost 2 bases, and 24 bases lay in between. As DNA, the CDR3 is TGTGCCAGCAGCGGGGGTATTCAGGGCCTCCGGTCTACTGGGGCCAACGTCCTGACTTTC. It translates to CASSGGIQGLRSTGANVLTF.

J is TRBJ1-1 and V is TRBV18; maybe TRBD1 (6 bases). Trimming left V 1 base short and J 3 bases short, with 12 bases between. The CDR3 is 15 residues long. The germline V gene encodes CDR1 KGHSH and CDR2 LQKENI. CDR3 loop: CASSPRGGGDTEAFF. DNA for the CDR3: TGTGCCAGCTCACCACGGGGGGGCGGGGACACTGAAGCTTTCTTT.

This clone was counted once. This chain joins TRBV29-1 and TRBJ2-7, with D possibly TRBD2 on 5 matching bases. V was cut by 5 bases and J by 9 bases, with 17 bases left in between. The CDR3 covers 12 residues. The germline gives CDR1 SQVTM, CDR2 ANQGSEA. The CDR3 protein is CSVQAAALGQYF. The CDR3 nucleotides read TGCAGCGTTCAGGCAGCGGCCCTAGGGCAGTACTTC.

The chain couples TRBV27 to TRBJ2-5; 10 nucleotides align to TRBD2. There are 19 residues in the CDR3. The germline V gene encodes CDR1 MNHEY and CDR2 SMNVEV (reference sequence). The junction had 17 bases not matched to a gene; V was cut back by 4 bases and J by 3 bases. CDR3 sequence: CASSWVPPLAGGQKETQYF. The CDR3 DNA is TGTGCCAGCAGTTGGGTTCCCCCGTTAGCGGGGGGCCAAAAAGAGACCCAGTACTTC.

The DNA of the CDR3 is TGCGCCAGCAGTCCCGGACTAGCGGGTATAGATGAGCAGTTCTTC. Its translation: CASSPGLAGIDEQFF. This chain uses TRBV10-1 with TRBJ2-1; 11 nucleotides match TRBD2. The CDR3 runs to 15 residues. From germline, CDR1 is WNHNN and CDR2 SYGVQD (reference sequence). The V and J ends lost 5 bases and 8 bases, in that order; junction bases with no gene match: 8.

V gene TRBV11-3 combines with J gene TRBJ2-3, with a weak D call TRBD2 (5 bases). V lost 2 bases and J lost 4, with 7 bases in between. In germline, CDR1 is SGHNT, CDR2 YENEEA. CDR3 size: 13 residues. CDR3 amino acids: CASSLPGADTQYF. Written as DNA, the CDR3 is TGTGCCAGCAGCTTACCCGGGGCAGATACGCAGTATTTT.

The genes are TRBV3-1 (or the pseudogene TRBV3-2) and TRBJ1-2; D call uncertain. Germline V lookup: CDR1 LGHDT, CDR2 YNNKEL (reference sequence). This CDR3 is built from 14 residues. V dropped 7 bases and J dropped 7 bases, with 19 bases sitting between them. As DNA, the CDR3 is TGTGCCAGCACCCCCCCGGACGGGAGGAGTGGCTACACCTTC. Its translation: CASTPPDGRSGYTF.

The chain uses TRBV7-9 and TRBJ1-1, with D maybe TRBD1 (5 bases). CDR1 SEHNR and CDR2 FQNEAQ come from the germline V gene (reference sequence). V was pared by 5 bases and J by 2 bases, with 9 bases between. The CDR3 is made up of 13 amino acids. As DNA, the CDR3 is TGTGCCAGCAGCCTTACAGGAAACACTGAAGCTTTCTTT. Its translation is CASSLTGNTEAFF.